The 18 T cell receptor beta chains below all came from one sample that was sequenced in a study of persistence of HIV-infected CD4 T cells (dated by TCRdb to 2020 to 2021). The immunoSEQ hsTCRB assay version 4, run in survey mode, was used to sequence TCRbeta repertoires from genomic DNA. TCRdb limited this immuneACCESS table to in-frame rearrangements with V and J called. A share of clones is missing; checked studies link under half to unresolved V genes, and the rest is unexplained. The sample profile shows approximately 30,000 clones; approximately 78% of them were found once. The ten biggest clones cover roughly 5% of the sample. For these TCRs, the target antigens are not known. The treatment or condition label corresponds to: suppressive antiretroviral therapy. Lysates of CMV-infected fibroblasts were used at about 9.2 ug/mL for cell stimulation. Nonresponding CD40L-negative CD69-negative CD45RO-high memory CD4+ T cells were sorted as memory populations depleted of antigen-responding cells.

Sequenced material: CD4+ T cells sorted from PBMCs after approximately 19-hour stimulation, taken from a patient who received antiretroviral therapy. The cell subset or site label on this specimen signifies: CD40L-CD69- CD45RO-high memory CD4 T cells not responding to CMV lysate. The source is an adult man with HIV who was CMV-seropositive.

The V and J genes are TRBV5-1 and TRBJ1-1, with D uncertain. Germline CDR1 and CDR2: SGHRS and YFSETQ. With 1 base removed from V and 7 bases from J, the gap between germline ends came to 14 bases. CDR3 length: 14 amino acids. CDR3 sequence: CASSLMGDASEAFF. The CDR3 DNA reads as TGCGCCAGCAGCTTGATGGGTGACGCCAGTGAAGCTTTCTTT.

The CDR3 sequence: CASSLRAGEQYF. The CDR3 DNA follows: TGTGCCAGCAGCCTAAGGGCCGGCGAGCAGTACTTC. V and J are TRBV7-2 and TRBJ2-7, with D unresolved. The V gene lost 5 bases and the J gene lost 6 bases, with 11 bases spanning the gap. The CDR3 is 12 amino acids. The germline V gene has CDR1 SGHTA and CDR2 FQGNSA.

J is TRBJ1-1 and V is TRBV12-3 or TRBV12-4; D unresolved. The V and J ends lost 10 bases and 4 bases respectively, with 13 bases between them. The CDR3 spans 12 residues. Written as DNA, the CDR3 is TGTGCCACTCGCTGGGAAGGCACTGAAGCTTTCTTT. It codes for CATRWEGTEAFF.

V usage is TRBV24-1 and J usage is TRBJ2-3, with 8 bases aligning to TRBD2. Germline V gene lookup returns CDR1 KGHDR and CDR2 SFDVKD. The junction had 3 bases not matched to a gene; V was cut back by 1 base and J by 4 bases. CDR3 length: 15 residues. The DNA for the CDR3 is TGTGCCACCAGTGATTTAGCGGGGGCATCAGATACGCAGTATTTT. It translates to CATSDLAGASDTQYF.

This clone was recorded a few times. Here the CDR3 reads CAIRPAPNTGELFF. The CDR3 DNA is TGTGCCATCCGACCTGCTCCGAACACCGGGGAGCTGTTTTTT. The rearrangement links TRBV10-3 to TRBJ2-2; D call uncertain. Between the trimmed V and J ends, which lost 8 bases and 0 bases, there was a span of 10 bases. The CDR3 is 14 amino acids. Looked up from germline, CDR1 is ENHRY and CDR2 is SYGVKD.

This clone was recorded only once. The chain joins TRBV24-1 to TRBJ2-5, with 9 bases lining up with TRBD1. This CDR3 has 13 residues. V lost 5 bases and J lost 5; bases outside the gene matches: 2. The germline CDR1 and CDR2 sequences are KGHDR and SFDVKD. The CDR3: CATSVGQGETQYF. For the CDR3, the DNA is TGTGCCACCAGTGTGGGACAGGGCGAGACCCAGTACTTC.

The V call is TRBV3-1 (or the pseudogene TRBV3-2), the J call TRBJ2-1, with 7 nucleotides matching TRBD1. This CDR3 is built from 15 residues. Per germline, CDR1 LGHDT and CDR2 YNNKEL (reference sequence). V was pared by 1 base and J by 4 bases, with 4 bases of the junction left unmatched. The CDR3 DNA sequence: TGTGCCAGCAGCCAAGGACAGGGAGTATACAATGAGCAGTTCTTC. It is translated as CASSQGQGVYNEQFF.

The chain couples TRBV6-2 or TRBV6-3 to TRBJ1-1, with D hard to call. The CDR3 is 14 residues long. The V and J ends lost 5 bases and 8 bases respectively, with 18 bases between them. Looked up from germline, CDR1 is MNHEY and CDR2 is SVGEGT. CDR3 loop: CASSRSTRSGEAFF. Here the CDR3 DNA reads TGTGCCAGCAGTCGAAGTACAAGGTCGGGAGAAGCTTTCTTT.

This rearrangement joins TRBV28 to TRBJ1-3; no firm D call. Trimming left V 5 bases short and J 0 bases short, with 11 bases between. Germline-derived CDR1 and CDR2 are MDHEN and SYDVKM. The CDR3 contains 15 residues. As DNA, the CDR3 is TGTGCCAGCAGTCAGCATCAGAGCTCTGGAAACACCATATATTTT. Translating gives CASSQHQSSGNTIYF.

V usage is TRBV6-5 and J usage is TRBJ1-5; TRBD1 might be the D (5 bases). Germline CDR1 and CDR2: MNHEY and SVGAGI. The V and J ends lost 2 bases and 7 bases respectively, with 12 bases between them. The CDR3 length is 14 residues. As DNA, the CDR3 is TGTGCCAGCAGTTACCGTCGACAGCCCCAGCCCCAGCATTTT. Its protein product is CASSYRRQPQPQHF.

The chain recombines TRBV27 with TRBJ2-3; 11 bases align to TRBD1. Per the germline V gene, CDR1 is MNHEY and CDR2 is SMNVEV (reference sequence). The CDR3 runs to 15 residues. V trimming: 5 bases; J trimming: 2 bases; junction bases outside the gene matches: 3. The CDR3 sequence: CASSRGQGVTDTQYF. Written as DNA, the CDR3 is TGTGCCAGCAGTAGGGGACAGGGGGTCACAGATACGCAGTATTTT.

This sequence joins TRBV5-5 and TRBJ2-7, with D perhaps being TRBD1 or TRBD2 (5 bases each). The CDR3 spans 14 residues. Germline-derived CDR1 and CDR2 are SGHKS and YYEKEE (reference sequence). V was trimmed by 4 bases and J by 6 bases, leaving 17 bases between them. DNA of the CDR3: TGTGCCAGCAGCCTCCGGCCCGGGACGCCCGAGCAGTACTTC. This gives the protein CASSLRPGTPEQYF.

The rearrangement joins TRBV27 to TRBJ2-3; TRBD2 might be the D (5 bases). Per the germline V gene, CDR1 is MNHEY and CDR2 is SMNVEV (reference sequence). V dropped 8 bases and J dropped 0 bases, with 9 bases sitting between them. The CDR3 runs to 13 residues. CDR3 region: CASHRGSTDTQYF. CDR3 in DNA: TGTGCCAGCCATCGGGGTAGCACAGATACGCAGTATTTT.

The V call is TRBV2, the J call TRBJ1-6, with D unresolved. Trimming removed 4 bases from V and 14 bases from J, with 12 bases in between. The CDR3 length is 12 residues. Germline V gene lookup returns CDR1 SNHLY and CDR2 FYNNEI. The CDR3 loop is CASSVESRTLHF. In DNA, the CDR3 is TGTGCCAGCAGTGTTGAGTCCAGGACCCTCCACTTT.

The chain carries TRBV24-1 and TRBJ2-2; TRBD1 might be the D (6 bases). The CDR3 has 16 residues. Germline V gene sequence: CDR1 KGHDR, CDR2 SFDVKD. V lost 5 bases and J 2 bases, leaving 14 bases between the germline ends. Here the CDR3 reads CATSGFRDTNTGELFF. CDR3 nucleotides: TGTGCCACCAGTGGATTCCGGGACACAAACACCGGGGAGCTGTTTTTT.

The chain couples TRBV28 to TRBJ2-7; 11 bases match TRBD2. Germline V CDR1 and CDR2: MDHEN, SYDVKM. V trimming: 4 bases; J trimming: 4 bases; junction bases outside the gene matches: 9. This CDR3 is 16 amino acids long. In DNA form, the CDR3 reads TGTGCCAGCAGTTACGGTACTAGCGGGGGAAGATACGAGCAGTACTTC. This sequence encodes CASSYGTSGGRYEQYF. The entire variable domain, with the rest obtained from reference TRBV28 and TRBJ2-7, is as follows: DVKVTQSSRYLVKRTGEKVFLECVQDMDHENMFWYRQDPGLGLRLIYFSYDVKMKEKGDIPEGYSVSREKKERFSLILESASTNQTSMYLCASSYGTSGGRYEQYFGPGTRLTVT.

The table lists this clone with a few counts. The CDR3 DNA sequence: TGTGCCAGCAGCCCGGACGCGGGCTATGGCTACACCTTC. Translating it yields CASSPDAGYGYTF. This sequence joins TRBV6-5 and TRBJ1-2; D unresolved. Germline V gene lookup returns CDR1 MNHEY and CDR2 SVGAGI. This CDR3 region has 13 residues. V lost 6 bases and J 4 bases, leaving 12 bases between the germline ends.

The chain is built from TRBV19 and TRBJ1-4; 12 nucleotides agree with TRBD1. This CDR3 contains 15 residues. Germline loops: CDR1 LNHDA, CDR2 SQIVND (reference sequence). J was trimmed by 8 bases and V by 5 bases; bases with no gene match: 6. CDR3 residues: CASSPGQGAREKLFF. The CDR3 nucleotides read TGTGCCAGTAGTCCGGGACAGGGGGCGAGAGAAAAACTGTTTTTT.